Below are 20 T cell receptor beta chains sequenced from a single sample in a study of blood T cell repertoires in COVID-19. Clones were sequenced by immunoSEQ multiplex PCR, and TCRdb holds only the in-frame ones, with some missing. The repertoire holds 100,000 to 120,000 clones, around four fifths seen once, with approximately 15% in the top ten. Specimen: peripheral blood. Receptor source: a woman aged 55-75 years with acute or convalescent COVID-19.

The chain carries TRBV10-3 and TRBJ1-1; 8 nucleotides align to TRBD1. V shed 6 bases, J shed 5 bases, and the junction held 8 bases outside the gene matches. This CDR3 contains 14 residues. Germline V lookup: CDR1 ENHRY, CDR2 SYGVKD. This chain's CDR3 is CAIRTDRAQTEAFF. In nucleotides, the CDR3 is TGTGCCATCAGGACGGACAGGGCTCAAACTGAAGCTTTCTTT.

The J gene is TRBJ2-3, the V gene TRBV4-2, with D maybe TRBD2 (6 bases). The CDR3 length is 16 residues. V was clipped by 0 bases and J by 1 base, with 11 bases between them. The germline V gene has CDR1 LGHNA and CDR2 YNFKEQ. The CDR3 spells CASSQERSGGTDTQYF. Written as DNA, the CDR3 is TGTGCCAGCAGCCAAGAAAGGTCGGGGGGCACAGATACGCAGTATTTT.

Worth noting for this clone: Other DNA sequences from this sample encode an identical CDR3 as well. V is TRBV5-4 and J is TRBJ1-1; 8 bases map to TRBD1. The length of the CDR3 is 14 residues. V lost 4 bases to trimming and J lost 5 bases; unmatched junction nucleotides: 7. The germline V gene has CDR1 SGHNT and CDR2 YYREEE (reference sequence). CDR3 sequence (DNA): TGTGCCAGCAGCCGGACAGGGAGGGGGACTGAAGCTTTCTTT. This codes for CASSRTGRGTEAFF.

CDR3 DNA sequence: TGTGCCAGCAGCTCTCCGAGCGGGCCTCACGAGCAGTACTTC. It encodes CASSSPSGPHEQYF. The chain carries TRBV5-4 and TRBJ2-7; possible D gene TRBD2, 6 bases. CDR1 SGHNT and CDR2 YYREEE come from the germline V gene (reference sequence). The ends were cut back, 3 bases at V and 5 bases at J, with 15 bases in the middle. There are 14 residues in the CDR3.

This clone was counted only a few times. This rearrangement joins TRBV5-4 to TRBJ2-3; tentative D call: TRBD2 (5 bases). Germline V CDR1 and CDR2: SGHNT, YYREEE (reference sequence). The CDR3 extends over 14 amino acids. V was clipped by 3 bases and J by 6 bases, with 14 bases between them. The CDR3 loop reads CASSSSPGEDTQYF. The DNA of the CDR3 is TGTGCCAGCAGCTCTTCCCCTGGGGAGGATACGCAGTATTTT.

CDR3 sequence: CASSMTGGNEKLFF. DNA for the CDR3: TGCGCCAGCAGCATGACAGGGGGGAATGAAAAACTGTTTTTT. V and J are TRBV5-1 and TRBJ1-4, with 9 nucleotides matching TRBD1. The CDR3 consists of 14 residues. The ends lost 4 bases at V and 5 bases at J; junction bases unmatched: 3. The germline CDR1 and CDR2 sequences are SGHRS and YFSETQ. The variable domain in full, with the rest retrieved from reference TRBV5-1 and TRBJ1-4, is KAGVTQTPRYLIKTRGQQVTLSCSPISGHRSVSWYQQTPGQGLQFLFEYFSETQRNKGNFPGRFSGRQFSNSRSEMNVSTLELGDSALYLCASSMTGGNEKLFFGSGTQLSVL.

The chain is built from TRBV5-1 and TRBJ1-1, with D unresolved. Germline loops: CDR1 SGHRS, CDR2 YFSETQ. The V end was cut by 1 base, the J end by 2 bases, with 6 bases between. This CDR3 is 13 amino acids long. CDR3 sequence: CASSLNRNTEAFF. CDR3 nucleotide sequence: TGCGCCAGCAGCTTGAACAGAAACACTGAAGCTTTCTTT.

The genes are TRBV9 and TRBJ2-5; D may be TRBD2 (5 bases). The CDR3 consists of 14 residues. Trimming took 4 bases from V and 5 from J, leaving 15 bases between them. Germline CDR1 reads SGDLS; CDR2 reads YYNGEE. CDR3 nucleotide sequence: TGTGCCAGCAGCTCCCGGGGTTTGAAGGAGACCCAGTACTTC. Its protein is CASSSRGLKETQYF. Combining the CDR3 with reference TRBV9 and TRBJ2-5 gives the whole variable domain DSGVTQTPKHLITATGQRVTLRCSPRSGDLSVYWYQQSLDQGLQFLIQYYNGEERAKGNILERFSAQQFPDLHSELNLSSLELGDSALYFCASSSRGLKETQYFGPGTRLLVL.

This chain uses TRBV2 with TRBJ1-5; D unclear. The V gene lost 3 bases and the J gene lost 0 bases, with 9 bases spanning the gap. The CDR3 sequence is 15 residues long. CDR1 SNHLY and CDR2 FYNNEI come from the germline V gene. The CDR3 protein is CASSETRYSNQPQHF. As DNA, the CDR3 is TGTGCCAGCAGTGAGACACGTTATAGCAATCAGCCCCAGCATTTT.

The V and J genes are TRBV21-1 and TRBJ2-2; the table assigns TRBD1, which was not confirmed against the DNA. TRBV21-1 is shown as a pseudogene. This CDR3 has 18 residues. CDR3 bases: TGTGCCAGCAGCAAAGAGTTGCCAGGGGGCGCCGACACCGGGGAGCTGTTTTTT. This sequence encodes CASSKELPGGADTGELFF.

This chain uses TRBV11-1 with TRBJ1-2, with 11 bases lining up with TRBD1. Looked up from germline, CDR1 is SGHAT and CDR2 is FQDESV (reference sequence). V was pared by 5 bases and J by 3 bases, with 5 bases of the junction left unmatched. The CDR3 runs to 15 residues. DNA of the CDR3: TGTGCCAGCAGCGCACGGGACAGGGGGTACTATGGCTACACCTTC. Its protein product is CASSARDRGYYGYTF.

This rearrangement joins TRBV6-5 to TRBJ1-5; 7 bases agree with TRBD1. CDR3 length equals 15 residues. Trimming removed 7 bases from V and 3 bases from J; junction bases left unmatched: 9. Germline lookup yields CDR1 MNHEY and CDR2 SVGAGI. The CDR3 nucleotides read TGTGCCAGCAAGGCCGACAGGGTCTTCAATCAGCCCCAGCATTTT. Translated, it gives CASKADRVFNQPQHF.

The V and J genes are TRBV4-2 and TRBJ1-3; no reliable D call. CDR3 length: 12 amino acids. Germline V gives CDR1 LGHNA, CDR2 YNFKEQ. V was pared by 2 bases and J by 5 bases, with 4 bases between. The CDR3 loop reads CASSQRRNTIYF. The CDR3 DNA follows: TGTGCCAGCAGCCAACGTCGAAACACCATATATTTT.

This clone was counted once. V gene TRBV4-3 combines with J gene TRBJ1-3; D is ambiguous. This CDR3 is built from 15 residues. Trimming removed 4 bases from V and 2 bases from J, with 12 bases in between. Germline V lookup: CDR1 LGHNA, CDR2 YSLEER. This chain's CDR3 is CASSRTGEAGNTIYF. In DNA form, the CDR3 reads TGCGCCAGCAGCCGAACGGGTGAAGCTGGAAACACCATATATTTT.

This chain links TRBV6-2 or TRBV6-3 with TRBJ2-2; D is perhaps TRBD2 (5 bases). The CDR3 runs 16 residues. Germline V gives CDR1 MNHEY, CDR2 SVGEGT. Trimming shortened V by 4 bases and J by 3 bases, and 15 bases separated the two germline ends. The CDR3 bases are TGTGCCAGCAGTTCTCCTACCGGGATCTACACCGGGGAGCTGTTTTTT. Translated, it gives CASSSPTGIYTGELFF.

This clone has a single count. The chain joins TRBV6-5 to TRBJ1-2; tentative D call: TRBD1 (5 bases). Per the germline V gene, CDR1 is MNHEY and CDR2 is SVGAGI. This CDR3 region has 16 residues. Trimming removed 0 bases at V and 9 bases at J, with 20 bases between. The CDR3 loop reads CASSYSPTATLDRYTF. In DNA form, the CDR3 reads TGTGCCAGCAGTTACTCGCCGACAGCCACCCTAGATCGCTACACCTTC.

The J gene is TRBJ2-7, the V gene TRBV2, with D tentatively TRBD2 (6 bases). CDR3 length: 13 residues. Germline V gene lookup returns CDR1 SNHLY and CDR2 FYNNEI. Trimming took 5 bases from V and 3 from J, leaving 11 bases between them. The CDR3 protein is CASSWAEGYEQYF. The CDR3 coding sequence is TGTGCCAGCAGTTGGGCGGAGGGCTACGAGCAGTACTTC.

The chain has TRBV9 and TRBJ2-7, with 9 bases fitting TRBD2. The CDR3 spans 15 residues. Per germline, CDR1 SGDLS and CDR2 YYNGEE. The trim removed 4 bases at V and 4 bases at J, leaving 9 bases unmatched. CDR3 bases: TGTGCCAGCAGCCTCGGCCTAGCGGGGTCATACGAGCAGTACTTC. This sequence encodes CASSLGLAGSYEQYF. Combining the CDR3 with reference TRBV9 and TRBJ2-7 gives the whole variable domain DSGVTQTPKHLITATGQRVTLRCSPRSGDLSVYWYQQSLDQGLQFLIQYYNGEERAKGNILERFSAQQFPDLHSELNLSSLELGDSALYFCASSLGLAGSYEQYFGPGTRLTVT.

This sequence joins TRBV5-4 and TRBJ2-7; weak D call: TRBD1 (7 bases). Germline CDR1 SGHNT, CDR2 YYREEE (reference sequence). V gave up 3 bases and J gave up 7 bases, with 20 bases separating them. The CDR3 covers 15 residues. The CDR3: CASSSIPQGGTEQYF. In DNA, the CDR3 is TGTGCCAGCAGCTCGATTCCTCAGGGGGGAACTGAGCAGTACTTC.

V and J are TRBV5-6 and TRBJ1-4; D call uncertain. The CDR3 totals 12 residues. V was clipped by 4 bases and J by 10 bases, with 11 bases between them. The germline CDR1 and CDR2 sequences are SGHDT and YYEEEE. CDR3 nucleotide sequence: TGTGCCAGCAGCCCCCGGGAGGGAAAACTGTTTTTT. It yields the protein CASSPREGKLFF.